These 2 T cell receptor beta chains share one sample of origin, sequenced in a study of blood T cell repertoires in COVID-19. Profiled with immunoSEQ multiplex PCR; TCRdb holds only in-frame clones, not every one. The table lists 300,000 or so clones, about 85% of them singletons. The sample comprised PBMCs or T cells enriched from blood (not recorded which). The receptors were gathered from a woman between 25 and 40 years old who had recovered from COVID-19.

V and J are TRBV5-1 and TRBJ2-2, with D tentatively TRBD1 (6 bases). Germline assignment: CDR1 SGHRS and CDR2 YFSETQ. V was pared by 5 bases and J by 1 base, with 18 bases between. The CDR3 sequence is 17 residues long. DNA for the CDR3: TGCGCCAGCAGAATCCGAACAGGGACATTGAACACCGGGGAGCTGTTTTTT. Translating gives CASRIRTGTLNTGELFF.

The chain combines TRBV6-2 or TRBV6-3 with TRBJ1-4; D gene unclear. This CDR3 has 12 amino acids. The germline V and J ends were trimmed by 2 bases and 6 bases, with 4 bases remaining between them. Germline V gene sequence: CDR1 MNHEY, CDR2 SVGEGT. Here the CDR3 DNA reads TGTGCCAGCAGTTACATCGATGAAAAACTGTTTTTT. This sequence encodes CASSYIDEKLFF.